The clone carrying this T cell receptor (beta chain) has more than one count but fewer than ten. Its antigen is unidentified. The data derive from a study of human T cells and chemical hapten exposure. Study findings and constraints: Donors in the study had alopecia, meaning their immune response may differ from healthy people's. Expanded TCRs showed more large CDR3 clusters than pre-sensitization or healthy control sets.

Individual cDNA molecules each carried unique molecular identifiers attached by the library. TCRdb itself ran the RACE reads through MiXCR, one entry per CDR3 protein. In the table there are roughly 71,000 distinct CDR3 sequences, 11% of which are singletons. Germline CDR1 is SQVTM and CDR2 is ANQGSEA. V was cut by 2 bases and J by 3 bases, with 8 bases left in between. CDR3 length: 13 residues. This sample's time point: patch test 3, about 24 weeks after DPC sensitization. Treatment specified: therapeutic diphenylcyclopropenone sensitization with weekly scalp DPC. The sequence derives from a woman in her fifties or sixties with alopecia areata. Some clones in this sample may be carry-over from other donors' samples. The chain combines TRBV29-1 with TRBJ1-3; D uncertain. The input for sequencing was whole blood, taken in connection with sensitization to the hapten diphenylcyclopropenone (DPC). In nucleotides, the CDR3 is TGCAGCGTTGAACCGGGCATTGGAAACACCATATATTTT. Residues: CSVEPGIGNTIYF.